This T cell receptor gamma chain comes out of a study of Vδ1+ human thymocytes (dated by TCRdb to 2016 to 2019). General notes on the study: As a data resource, the study described the mRNA-level TRG and TRD CDR3 repertoires found in highly purified Vdelta1+ thymocytes taken from young children. Earlier work had validated the multiplex-based CDR3 amplicon strategy against 5'RACE-based methods for generating CDR3 amplicons.

Notes on this clone: It has no known antigen specificity. Per-nucleotide qualities are absent, and no much larger clonotype sits a single base away. This same CDR3 is encoded by further DNA sequences in the sample.

Thymic samples were depleted of alphabeta T cells, then CD3+ TCRVdelta1+ TCRVdelta2- thymocytes were FACS-sorted. The purity of the sorted Vdelta1+ thymocytes was between about 96% and 99.6%. Thymic specimens were obtained from about eight paediatric patients, aged from 5 days to 15 months, who were undergoing corrective cardiac surgery. The thymic tissue was dispersed, and mononuclear cells were isolated using a Histopaque-1077 density gradient. Staining used anti-TCRVdelta1 clone TS8.2, anti-TCRVdelta2 clone B6, anti-CD3 clone HIT3a and anti-TCRalphabeta clone IP26 antibodies. The investigation overall reported the following: The thymic TRG and TRD repertoires appeared highly polyclonal, with Gaussian CDR3 length distributions, in contrast to the oligoclonal repertoires of peripheral blood. Because no clustering by age or sex was observed, donors were not stratified by these variables in the analyses. The use of highly purified populations and single-cell validation was advised by the authors, since misinterpretation of bulk repertoire data could be caused by unexpected Vdelta2 sequences. Numerous TRG clonotypes were shared among donors (up to roughly 6.9x10^3), while TRD repertoires were essentially private (a maximum of roughly 120 shared). Even though sort purity was high, roughly 20% of thymic TRD sequences were Vdelta2 (and few were Vdelta3), which was not the case for the peripheral blood Vdelta1+ controls.

The germline V gene (reference sequence) yields GITISATS for CDR1 and ISYDGTV for CDR2. After removal of 2 bases from V and 11 bases from J, the junction retains 3 bases not matched to a gene. Its CDR3 holds 10 amino acids, cysteine through phenylalanine. The kept DNA is CDR3 alone, 30 bases in frame from the first base. RNA was isolated using the RNeasy mini kit, and reverse transcription was performed with Superscript III. Multiplex PCR was used to generate CDR3 amplicons, with pooled V-gene forward primers and a constant-region reverse primer carrying Illumina adaptor overhangs. After gel purification, the amplicons were indexed with Nextera index primers during 7 to 9 additional PCR cycles and then purified using AMPure XP beads. Libraries were sequenced on an Illumina MiSeq with paired-end 250 bp reads, dual indexing and about 20% PhiX spike-in. Per the source publication's procedure: FastQC was used to quality check the reads, while ea-utils fastq-join merged the TRG read pairs. IMGT/HighV-QUEST was used to annotate sequences, retaining only productive sequences with an unambiguous V-gene assignment, and each clonotype was defined by an identical CDR3 sequence. For downstream analysis, VDJtools 1.1.1, tcR 2.2.3, Treemap and vegan Shannon diversity in R 3.4.4 were used. Identical DNA sequences were merged into single rows after TCRdb reprocessed the public reads with CATT. The V and J calls reflect TCRdb's pipeline rather than the authors' work. For this sample there are roughly 30,000 gamma-chain clones; around 20% appear just once. 1.5% to 2% of the sample is in the top ten clones.

The receptor was isolated from a boy younger than two who had congenital heart surgery. The material sequenced was Vdelta1+ gamma-delta thymocytes from the thymus. The cell subset or site label on this specimen signifies: FACS-sorted CD3+ TCRalphabeta- TCRVdelta1+ TCRVdelta2- thymocytes. The V gene is TRGV9 and the J gene is TRGJ1 or TRGJ2. The DNA reads as follows: TGTGCCTTGTGGGAGGGGGAGAAACTCTTT. The resulting protein is CALWEGEKLF.